This record looks at one T cell receptor beta chain sequence and its context. CDR3 size: 14 residues. Germline-derived CDR1 and CDR2 are ENHRY and SYGVKD. V lost 7 bases, J lost 0 bases, and 11 bases lay in between. The source of the sample is a study of blood T cells in healthy people across ages. Through a sample-barcoded 5' primer and a J-beta primer mix, a second PCR was run for roughly 6 to 12 cycles. TCRdb used MiXCR to reprocess the 5' RACE reads, holding one entry per CDR3 protein. The top ten clones hold 2.5% to 3.5% of a sample with more than 650,000 distinct CDR3 sequences, around 25% of them seen once. These data also formed part of another study, on T cells of mothers and their children.

Sequenced: blood. V is TRBV10-3 and J is TRBJ2-3, with D perhaps matching TRBD2 (6 bases). The clonotype comes from a boy younger than 18 in good health. The CDR3: CAIKMAGSTDTQYF. CDR3 DNA: TGTGCCATCAAAATGGCGGGGAGCACAGATACGCAGTATTTT.